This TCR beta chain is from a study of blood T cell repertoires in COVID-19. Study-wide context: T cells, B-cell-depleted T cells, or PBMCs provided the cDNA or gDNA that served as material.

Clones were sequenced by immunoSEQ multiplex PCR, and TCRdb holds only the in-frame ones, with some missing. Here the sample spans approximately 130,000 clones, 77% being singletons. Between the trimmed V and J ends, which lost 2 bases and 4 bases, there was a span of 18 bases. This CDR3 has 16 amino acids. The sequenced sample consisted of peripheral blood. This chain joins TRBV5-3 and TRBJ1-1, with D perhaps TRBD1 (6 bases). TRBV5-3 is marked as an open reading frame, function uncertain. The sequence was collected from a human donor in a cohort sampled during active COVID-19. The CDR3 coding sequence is TGTGCCAGAAGCTTACTAACAGGGATCCGATTCACTGAAGCTTTCTTT. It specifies CARSLLTGIRFTEAFF.